Presented here are 14 T cell receptor beta chains from one specimen sequenced in a study of blood T cell repertoires in COVID-19. The method was immunoSEQ multiplex PCR; TCRdb's version includes in-frame clones alone and lacks a portion of them. The data contain fewer than 80,000 clones, around 79% of them seen just once; the ten biggest clones take up 5% to 6%. The sequenced sample was peripheral blood. All receptors come from a woman older than 75 with active or convalescent COVID-19.

The J gene is TRBJ1-1, the V gene TRBV11-2; no clear D gene. Germline V lookup: CDR1 SGHAT, CDR2 FQNNGV. The CDR3 consists of 12 residues. V lost 8 bases, J lost 8 bases, and 15 bases lay in between. The CDR3 spells CASRGRSAEAFF. Here the CDR3 DNA reads TGTGCCAGCCGCGGTAGGTCGGCCGAAGCTTTCTTT.

The sample holds one count of this clone. This rearrangement joins TRBV19 to TRBJ1-2, with 8 bases identical to TRBD1. CDR1 LNHDA and CDR2 SQIVND come from the germline V gene (reference sequence). The CDR3 is 16 residues long. V was pared by 3 bases and J by 4 bases, with 10 bases of the junction left unmatched. CDR3 coding DNA: TGTGCCAGTAGTATGGGCCGGACAGGGTCTGGCTATGGCTACACCTTC. Protein product: CASSMGRTGSGYGYTF. Full variable domain (missing parts from reference TRBV19 and TRBJ1-2): DGGITQSPKYLFRKEGQNVTLSCEQNLNHDAMYWYRQDPGQGLRLIYYSQIVNDFQKGDIAEGYSVSREKKESFPLTVTSAQKNPTAFYLCASSMGRTGSGYGYTFGSGTRLTVV.

The chain combines TRBV24-1 with TRBJ2-1; 9 bases fit TRBD2. The J segment lost 0 bases and the V segment lost 9 bases, leaving 5 bases of the junction unmatched. This CDR3 has 15 residues. Germline V gene sequence: CDR1 KGHDR, CDR2 SFDVKD. This chain's CDR3 is CATAAGGSSYNEQFF. The CDR3 DNA reads as TGTGCCACCGCCGCGGGGGGGAGCTCCTACAATGAGCAGTTCTTC.

This chain uses TRBV9 with TRBJ1-2; 7 bases are shared with TRBD1. The germline V gene has CDR1 SGDLS and CDR2 YYNGEE. Trimming cost V 3 bases and J 4 bases; bases outside gene matches: 6. The CDR3 consists of 14 residues. For the CDR3, the DNA is TGTGCCAGCAGCGACCGACAGGGCCTCTATGGCTACACCTTC. As protein: CASSDRQGLYGYTF.

This chain connects TRBV9 to TRBJ2-5; 14 bases map to TRBD2. This CDR3 comprises 18 residues. The trim removed 4 bases at V and 0 bases at J, leaving 8 bases unmatched. Per germline, CDR1 SGDLS and CDR2 YYNGEE. The CDR3 DNA reads TGTGCCAGCAGCCCTAGGACTAGCGGGGGGAGGTACCAAGAGACCCAGTACTTC. It specifies CASSPRTSGGRYQETQYF.

The chain links TRBV7-2 to TRBJ1-1; 10 bases align to TRBD1. The junction had 6 bases not matched to a gene; V was cut back by 0 bases and J by 5 bases. Germline V gives CDR1 SGHTA, CDR2 FQGNSA. This CDR3 is built from 16 residues. CDR3 bases: TGTGCCAGCAGCTTAGCGGGGGACAGGGGAAGGACTGAAGCTTTCTTT. Translation: CASSLAGDRGRTEAFF.

The chain couples TRBV5-6 to TRBJ1-3; 12 nucleotides line up with TRBD1. The CDR3 spans 19 residues. Germline assignment: CDR1 SGHDT and CDR2 YYEEEE. The V and J ends lost 0 bases and 2 bases, in that order; junction bases with no gene match: 9. CDR3 loop: CASSLEIGTGGSTGNTIYF. CDR3 DNA sequence: TGTGCCAGCAGCTTGGAAATCGGGACAGGGGGCTCAACTGGAAACACCATATATTTT.

The gene calls are TRBV4-2 and TRBJ1-1, with unresolved D. The CDR3 extends over 16 amino acids. CDR1 is LGHNA and CDR2 is YNFKEQ in the germline V gene. Trimming took 0 bases from V and 1 from J, leaving 12 bases between them. The CDR3 DNA reads as TGTGCCAGCAGCCAAGATCCGGGAGAGGGGAACACTGAAGCTTTCTTT. Its protein is CASSQDPGEGNTEAFF.

This clone was counted a few times. The chain combines TRBV4-3 with TRBJ2-7; perhaps TRBD1 as D (5 bases). V shed 0 bases and J shed 5 bases, with 17 bases lying between them. Germline CDR1 is LGHNA and CDR2 is YSLEER. CDR3 length: 16 amino acids. The CDR3 DNA sequence: TGCGCCAGCAGCCAAGAAAGGAGCAGGGTTCGGGACGAGCAGTACTTC. Amino acid sequence: CASSQERSRVRDEQYF.

The chain uses TRBV7-9 and TRBJ1-2, with a weak D call TRBD1 (5 bases). CDR1 SEHNR and CDR2 FQNEAQ come from the germline V gene (reference sequence). The CDR3 consists of 12 residues. V gave up 6 bases and J gave up 7 bases, with 12 bases separating them. Here the CDR3 reads CASRPGTGGYTF. In DNA, the CDR3 is TGTGCCAGCAGACCCGGGACTGGTGGCTACACCTTC.

The gene calls are TRBV24-1 and TRBJ2-3, with 9 bases aligning to TRBD1. This CDR3 region has 15 residues. Germline lookup yields CDR1 KGHDR and CDR2 SFDVKD. With V trimmed by 4 bases and J by 5 bases, 6 bases remained unmatched. For the CDR3, the DNA is TGTGCCACCAGTGAACACAGGGGGCAGAAAGATACGCAGTATTTT. Encoded protein: CATSEHRGQKDTQYF.

This clone was seen more than once but under ten times. The V call is TRBV5-6, the J call TRBJ1-4, with TRBD1 matching 7 bases. Germline assignment: CDR1 SGHDT and CDR2 YYEEEE. CDR3 length: 13 amino acids. J gave up 15 bases and V 2 bases, and 10 bases lay outside the gene matches. In nucleotides, the CDR3 is TGTGCCAGCAGCTTTAGGTTGGGACAGCCAGTGTTTTTT. Translating it yields CASSFRLGQPVFF.

The CDR3 coding sequence is TGCGCCAGCACTAATAACGTTGCGGGGGACACAGATACGCAGTATTTT. Translating it yields CASTNNVAGDTDTQYF. The chain couples TRBV10-2 to TRBJ2-3; TRBD2 matches at 7 bases. V trimming: 7 bases; J trimming: 2 bases; junction bases outside the gene matches: 12. The CDR3 totals 16 residues. Germline CDR1 WSHSY, CDR2 SAAADI.

Ten or more counts support this clone. The J gene is TRBJ1-6, the V gene TRBV6-6; no reliable D call. V lost 5 bases and J lost 9, with 14 bases in between. CDR1 and CDR2 (germline): MNHNY, SVGAGI (reference sequence). The CDR3 sequence is 14 residues long. DNA of the CDR3: TGTGCCAGCAGTAAAACATACACGGGTTCACCCCTCCACTTT. Its protein product is CASSKTYTGSPLHF.